Each of the 31 T cell receptor beta chains below was sequenced from the same sample in a study of T cell responses to AZD1222 COVID-19 vaccine. Clones were sequenced by immunoSEQ multiplex PCR, and TCRdb holds only the in-frame ones, with some missing. The repertoire holds about 110,000 clones, with 88% as singletons. Material: peripheral blood, obtained on day 0 of MenACWY control vaccination. The receptor set was obtained from an adult in good health.

The J gene is TRBJ1-1, the V gene TRBV3-1 (or the pseudogene TRBV3-2); D might be TRBD1 (6 bases). V lost 5 bases and J 2 bases, leaving 12 bases between the germline ends. The CDR3 has 14 residues. Germline V gene lookup returns CDR1 LGHDT and CDR2 YNNKEL (reference sequence). The CDR3 DNA reads as TGTGCCAGCAGCATCCGACAGGCCAACACTGAAGCTTTCTTT. Translating it yields CASSIRQANTEAFF.

The chain employs TRBV23-1 and TRBJ1-4, with D possibly matching TRBD1 (5 bases). TRBV23-1 carries the ORF label, with uncertain function. Between the trimmed V and J ends, which lost 3 bases and 3 bases, there was a span of 17 bases. The CDR3 spans 17 residues. The CDR3 protein is CASSHRPGCMANEKLFF. CDR3 nucleotides: TGCGCCAGCAGTCATCGGCCAGGGTGCATGGCTAATGAAAAACTGTTTTTT.

The V call is TRBV6-1, the J call TRBJ1-2; D is perhaps TRBD1 (5 bases). V was cut by 10 bases and J by 2 bases, with 17 bases left in between. Germline assignment: CDR1 MNHNS and CDR2 SASEGT. The CDR3 has 14 amino acids. CDR3 bases: TGTGCCACCATCTGGGGGGGGAACAACTATGGCTACACCTTC. This sequence encodes CATIWGGNNYGYTF.

The rearrangement joins TRBV12-3 or TRBV12-4 to TRBJ1-2; 8 positions match TRBD1. J lost 7 bases, V lost 6 bases, and 4 bases had no gene match. The CDR3 runs 12 residues. CDR3 protein: CASRGQAPGYTF. The DNA of the CDR3 is TGTGCCAGCAGGGGACAGGCTCCTGGCTACACCTTC.

The rearrangement uses TRBV6-2 or TRBV6-3 and TRBJ2-1; 15 bases align to TRBD2. The ends lost 6 bases at V and 4 bases at J; junction bases unmatched: 13. The CDR3 extends over 19 amino acids. Germline V CDR1 and CDR2: MNHEY, SVGEGT. As DNA, the CDR3 is TGTGCCAGCAGCCCGATAGGACTAGCGGGAGGGCCGGGATACAATGAGCAGTTCTTC. It encodes CASSPIGLAGGPGYNEQFF.

This chain joins TRBV19 and TRBJ1-4; weak D call: TRBD1 (6 bases). Germline loops: CDR1 LNHDA, CDR2 SQIVND (reference sequence). The V gene lost 4 bases and the J gene lost 5 bases, with 14 bases spanning the gap. This CDR3 region has 15 residues. The CDR3 is CASSTDSRLNEKLFF. DNA for the CDR3: TGTGCCAGTAGTACGGACAGTCGGTTGAATGAAAAACTGTTTTTT. The whole variable domain, remainder taken from reference TRBV19 and TRBJ1-4, is DGGITQSPKYLFRKEGQNVTLSCEQNLNHDAMYWYRQDPGQGLRLIYYSQIVNDFQKGDIAEGYSVSREKKESFPLTVTSAQKNPTAFYLCASSTDSRLNEKLFFGSGTQLSVL.

This chain joins TRBV6-1 and TRBJ1-1; 7 positions match TRBD1. The germline V gene encodes CDR1 MNHNS and CDR2 SASEGT. This CDR3 has 14 amino acids. Trimming cost V 3 bases and J 3 bases; bases outside gene matches: 4. The CDR3 loop reads CASSDLTGDTEAFF. CDR3 nucleotides: TGTGCCAGCAGTGATCTCACAGGGGACACTGAAGCTTTCTTT.

The chain has TRBV18 and TRBJ2-7; tentatively, D is TRBD2 (6 bases). V was pared by 2 bases and J by 6 bases, with 8 bases between. Germline lookup yields CDR1 KGHSH and CDR2 LQKENI. The CDR3 is 12 residues long. In DNA form, the CDR3 reads TGTGCCAGCTCACCAGGGGGGAGCGAGCAGTACTTC. Its protein product is CASSPGGSEQYF.

This rearrangement joins TRBV28 to TRBJ2-7; TRBD1 aligns across 10 bases. In germline, CDR1 is MDHEN, CDR2 SYDVKM. The CDR3 has 13 amino acids. Germline trimming cut 8 bases from V and 3 bases from J; bases unmatched to any gene: 4. CDR3 residues: CASRTGGYYEQYF. DNA for the CDR3: TGTGCCAGCCGGACAGGGGGTTACTACGAGCAGTACTTC.

This chain links TRBV7-9 with TRBJ2-1, with D unclear. Between the trimmed V and J ends, which lost 8 bases and 0 bases, there was a span of 17 bases. Germline V gene sequence: CDR1 SEHNR, CDR2 FQNEAQ (reference sequence). This CDR3 has 16 amino acids. The CDR3: CASARESTSSYNEQFF. The CDR3 DNA sequence: TGTGCCAGCGCGCGAGAGTCCACCTCCTCCTACAATGAGCAGTTCTTC.

J is TRBJ1-2 and V is TRBV18, with no clear D. The CDR3 has 14 residues. Germline assignment: CDR1 KGHSH and CDR2 LQKENI. V lost 2 bases and J lost 5, with 12 bases in between. Here the CDR3 reads CASSPGVNEYGYTF. The CDR3, as DNA: TGTGCCAGCTCACCAGGGGTTAATGAATATGGCTACACCTTC.

CDR3 bases: TGTGCCAGCAGCTGGGACGGCCACTATGGCTACACCTTC. As protein: CASSWDGHYGYTF. The chain couples TRBV5-5 to TRBJ1-2, with D maybe TRBD1 (5 bases). Germline V gene lookup returns CDR1 SGHKS and CDR2 YYEKEE (reference sequence). The CDR3 has 13 amino acids. The V and J ends lost 3 bases and 3 bases respectively, with 9 bases between them.

This chain joins TRBV5-3 and TRBJ1-6; D is possibly TRBD1 (5 bases). TRBV5-3 is designated an ORF whose function remains uncertain. With 1 base removed from V and 8 bases from J, the gap between germline ends came to 16 bases. The CDR3 runs 16 residues. The CDR3: CARSLRLRDRDSPLHF. In DNA form, the CDR3 reads TGTGCCAGAAGCTTGAGGCTCCGTGACAGAGATTCACCCCTCCACTTT.

V is TRBV19 and J is TRBJ2-7; 11 bases are a match to TRBD2. Germline V gene lookup returns CDR1 LNHDA and CDR2 SQIVND (reference sequence). Losses at the gene ends were 4 bases for V and 5 bases for J; bases not matched to a gene: 7. The CDR3 is 15 residues long. The CDR3 here is CASSTASGGWNEQYF. CDR3 in DNA: TGTGCCAGTAGTACGGCTAGCGGGGGGTGGAACGAGCAGTACTTC.

This clone was observed once. The V and J genes are TRBV30 and TRBJ1-5; D is uncertain. The CDR3 length is 13 residues. The V gene's germline CDR1 is GTSNPN and CDR2 SVGIG (reference sequence). Trimming removed 2 bases at V and 8 bases at J, with 13 bases between. CDR3 in amino acids: CAWSLRLGEPQHF. CDR3 sequence (DNA): TGTGCCTGGAGTCTTCGCCTCGGTGAGCCCCAGCATTTT.

This clone has only a few counts. This chain links TRBV2 with TRBJ1-1; D is possibly TRBD1 (6 bases). The CDR3 totals 14 residues. V was cut by 3 bases and J by 0 bases, with 8 bases left in between. Germline loops: CDR1 SNHLY, CDR2 FYNNEI. The CDR3 region has the DNA TGTGCCAGCAGTGATCAGGGGATGAACACTGAAGCTTTCTTT. Translated: CASSDQGMNTEAFF.

The chain uses TRBV10-2 and TRBJ1-2, with TRBD1 matching 8 bases. This CDR3 is built from 13 residues. J was trimmed by 3 bases and V by 5 bases; bases with no gene match: 2. Germline V gives CDR1 WSHSY, CDR2 SAAADI. Here the CDR3 reads CASSPDRDYGYTF. The CDR3 nucleotides are TGCGCCAGCAGTCCGGACAGGGACTATGGCTACACCTTC.

This clone is medium-sized (0.01 to 0.1%). CDR3 sequence (DNA): TGCGCCAGCGGCGAAGGAGTCAGGGTCGGATCCCACTCTGGAAACACCATATATTTT. This gives the protein CASGEGVRVGSHSGNTIYF. This chain links TRBV4-3 with TRBJ1-3; the D gene is possibly TRBD1 (5 bases). CDR3 size: 19 residues. Trimming removed 8 bases at V and 0 bases at J, with 26 bases between. Germline V gene sequence: CDR1 LGHNA, CDR2 YSLEER.

The gene calls are TRBV2 and TRBJ1-5; D remains unclear. Germline V gene data show CDR1 as SNHLY and CDR2 as FYNNEI. The V and J ends lost 5 bases and 4 bases respectively, with 9 bases between them. This CDR3 is 13 amino acids long. The CDR3 reads CASSQEGNQPQHF. The CDR3 nucleotides read TGTGCCAGCAGTCAAGAAGGAAATCAGCCCCAGCATTTT. Full variable domain (rest looked up from reference TRBV2 and TRBJ1-5): EPEVTQTPSHQVTQMGQEVILRCVPISNHLYFYWYRQILGQKVEFLVSFYNNEISEKSEIFDDQFSVERPDGSNFTLKIRSTKLEDSAMYFCASSQEGNQPQHFGDGTRLSIL.

The J gene is TRBJ2-2, the V gene TRBV6-5; TRBD2 might be the D (6 bases). The CDR3 length is 13 residues. V gave up 4 bases and J gave up 6 bases, with 9 bases separating them. The germline CDR1 and CDR2 sequences are MNHEY and SVGAGI. The CDR3 bases are TGTGCCAGCAGTTCCCGACTAGCCGGGGAGCTGTTTTTT. As protein: CASSSRLAGELFF.

In this sample, this clone turned up a few times. The rearrangement uses TRBV11-2 and TRBJ2-7, with D perhaps TRBD1 (6 bases). Germline CDR1 is SGHAT and CDR2 is FQNNGV. The CDR3 has 14 residues. Trimming took 9 bases from V and 3 from J, leaving 18 bases between them. The CDR3 sequence is CASTPRTAIYEQYF. The CDR3 DNA reads as TGTGCCAGTACACCCCGGACAGCGATCTACGAGCAGTACTTC.

CDR3 amino acids: CATEGQGNYGYTF. CDR3 bases: TGTGCCACCGAGGGACAGGGAAACTATGGCTACACCTTC. The chain is built from TRBV10-3 and TRBJ1-2; 9 positions agree with TRBD1. The CDR3 loop spans 13 amino acids. CDR1 and CDR2 (germline): ENHRY, SYGVKD. J gave up 2 bases and V 10 bases, and 5 bases lay outside the gene matches.

CDR3 sequence reads: CASSQARSSGGESYEQYF. The CDR3 DNA sequence: TGCGCCAGCAGCCAAGCTCGCTCTAGCGGAGGGGAGTCCTACGAGCAGTACTTC. The rearrangement links TRBV4-1 to TRBJ2-7; 7 bases align to TRBD2. The germline V gene has CDR1 MGHRA and CDR2 YSYEKL. The CDR3 is 18 residues long. J lost 1 base, V lost 1 base, and 13 bases had no gene match.

The chain employs TRBV5-1 and TRBJ2-6; D is ambiguous. CDR1 and CDR2 (germline): SGHRS, YFSETQ. V dropped 1 base and J dropped 0 bases, with 5 bases sitting between them. The CDR3 consists of 15 residues. This chain's CDR3 is CASSLSTSGANVLTF. CDR3 nucleotide sequence: TGCGCCAGCAGCTTGTCTACCTCTGGGGCCAACGTCCTGACTTTC.

This sequence joins TRBV7-2 and TRBJ1-5, with a weak D call TRBD1 (5 bases). Trimming took 5 bases from V and 0 from J, leaving 14 bases between them. The CDR3 consists of 16 residues. Germline V lookup: CDR1 SGHTA, CDR2 FQGNSA. CDR3 amino acids: CASSPSGGNSNQPQHF. The CDR3 DNA reads TGTGCCAGCAGCCCCAGCGGGGGGAATAGCAATCAGCCCCAGCATTTT.

The chain carries TRBV9 and TRBJ1-2, with 7 bases matching TRBD1. In germline, CDR1 is SGDLS, CDR2 YYNGEE. The V and J ends lost 0 bases and 2 bases, in that order; junction bases with no gene match: 4. CDR3 length equals 15 residues. CDR3: CASSVGAGGNYGYTF. The DNA of the CDR3 is TGTGCCAGCAGCGTAGGCGCAGGGGGGAACTATGGCTACACCTTC.

V usage is TRBV10-2 and J usage is TRBJ1-2; D is uncertain. Germline V gene data show CDR1 as WSHSY and CDR2 as SAAADI. V lost 2 bases to trimming and J lost 7 bases, with 8 bases between them. This CDR3 is built from 12 residues. The DNA for the CDR3 is TGCGCCAGCAGTGAGAACGGGTTTGGCTACACCTTC. This codes for CASSENGFGYTF.

In this sample, this clone turned up a few times. The chain is built from TRBV5-4 and TRBJ2-3; 8 nucleotides line up with TRBD2. Germline V CDR1 and CDR2: SGHNT, YYREEE (reference sequence). With 4 bases clipped from V and 1 base from J, the junction kept 8 bases outside the gene matches. There are 16 residues in the CDR3. Here the CDR3 reads CASSQSGGRRTDTQYF. The CDR3 DNA sequence: TGTGCCAGCAGCCAGAGTGGCGGGAGGCGCACAGATACGCAGTATTTT.

CDR3 amino acids: CASSFLGNEQFF. CDR3 DNA sequence: TGTGCCAGCAGTTTTTTGGGGAATGAGCAGTTCTTC. The J gene is TRBJ2-1, the V gene TRBV27; D remains ambiguous. This CDR3 is 12 amino acids long. Deletions cut 3 bases from V and 7 bases from J, with 7 bases between. CDR1 and CDR2 from the germline V gene are MNHEY and SMNVEV (reference sequence).

This clone ranks as medium-sized. V usage is TRBV5-4 and J usage is TRBJ1-6, with D possibly TRBD1 on 5 matching bases. The V end lost 0 bases, the J end lost 6 bases, and 10 bases lay between the germline ends. The germline gives CDR1 SGHNT, CDR2 YYREEE (reference sequence). The CDR3 has 15 residues. Here the CDR3 reads CASSLVSQGNSPLHF. CDR3 sequence (DNA): TGTGCCAGCAGCTTGGTCTCCCAGGGTAATTCACCCCTCCACTTT.

V is TRBV27 and J is TRBJ2-1; possibly TRBD2 for D (6 bases). The V gene's germline CDR1 is MNHEY and CDR2 SMNVEV (reference sequence). CDR3 length equals 15 residues. Deletions cut 9 bases from V and 9 bases from J, with 24 bases between. CDR3 coding DNA: TGTGCCAGTAACTTCCGGGACTCTCCCTGGGGTGAGCAGTTCTTC. Translating gives CASNFRDSPWGEQFF.